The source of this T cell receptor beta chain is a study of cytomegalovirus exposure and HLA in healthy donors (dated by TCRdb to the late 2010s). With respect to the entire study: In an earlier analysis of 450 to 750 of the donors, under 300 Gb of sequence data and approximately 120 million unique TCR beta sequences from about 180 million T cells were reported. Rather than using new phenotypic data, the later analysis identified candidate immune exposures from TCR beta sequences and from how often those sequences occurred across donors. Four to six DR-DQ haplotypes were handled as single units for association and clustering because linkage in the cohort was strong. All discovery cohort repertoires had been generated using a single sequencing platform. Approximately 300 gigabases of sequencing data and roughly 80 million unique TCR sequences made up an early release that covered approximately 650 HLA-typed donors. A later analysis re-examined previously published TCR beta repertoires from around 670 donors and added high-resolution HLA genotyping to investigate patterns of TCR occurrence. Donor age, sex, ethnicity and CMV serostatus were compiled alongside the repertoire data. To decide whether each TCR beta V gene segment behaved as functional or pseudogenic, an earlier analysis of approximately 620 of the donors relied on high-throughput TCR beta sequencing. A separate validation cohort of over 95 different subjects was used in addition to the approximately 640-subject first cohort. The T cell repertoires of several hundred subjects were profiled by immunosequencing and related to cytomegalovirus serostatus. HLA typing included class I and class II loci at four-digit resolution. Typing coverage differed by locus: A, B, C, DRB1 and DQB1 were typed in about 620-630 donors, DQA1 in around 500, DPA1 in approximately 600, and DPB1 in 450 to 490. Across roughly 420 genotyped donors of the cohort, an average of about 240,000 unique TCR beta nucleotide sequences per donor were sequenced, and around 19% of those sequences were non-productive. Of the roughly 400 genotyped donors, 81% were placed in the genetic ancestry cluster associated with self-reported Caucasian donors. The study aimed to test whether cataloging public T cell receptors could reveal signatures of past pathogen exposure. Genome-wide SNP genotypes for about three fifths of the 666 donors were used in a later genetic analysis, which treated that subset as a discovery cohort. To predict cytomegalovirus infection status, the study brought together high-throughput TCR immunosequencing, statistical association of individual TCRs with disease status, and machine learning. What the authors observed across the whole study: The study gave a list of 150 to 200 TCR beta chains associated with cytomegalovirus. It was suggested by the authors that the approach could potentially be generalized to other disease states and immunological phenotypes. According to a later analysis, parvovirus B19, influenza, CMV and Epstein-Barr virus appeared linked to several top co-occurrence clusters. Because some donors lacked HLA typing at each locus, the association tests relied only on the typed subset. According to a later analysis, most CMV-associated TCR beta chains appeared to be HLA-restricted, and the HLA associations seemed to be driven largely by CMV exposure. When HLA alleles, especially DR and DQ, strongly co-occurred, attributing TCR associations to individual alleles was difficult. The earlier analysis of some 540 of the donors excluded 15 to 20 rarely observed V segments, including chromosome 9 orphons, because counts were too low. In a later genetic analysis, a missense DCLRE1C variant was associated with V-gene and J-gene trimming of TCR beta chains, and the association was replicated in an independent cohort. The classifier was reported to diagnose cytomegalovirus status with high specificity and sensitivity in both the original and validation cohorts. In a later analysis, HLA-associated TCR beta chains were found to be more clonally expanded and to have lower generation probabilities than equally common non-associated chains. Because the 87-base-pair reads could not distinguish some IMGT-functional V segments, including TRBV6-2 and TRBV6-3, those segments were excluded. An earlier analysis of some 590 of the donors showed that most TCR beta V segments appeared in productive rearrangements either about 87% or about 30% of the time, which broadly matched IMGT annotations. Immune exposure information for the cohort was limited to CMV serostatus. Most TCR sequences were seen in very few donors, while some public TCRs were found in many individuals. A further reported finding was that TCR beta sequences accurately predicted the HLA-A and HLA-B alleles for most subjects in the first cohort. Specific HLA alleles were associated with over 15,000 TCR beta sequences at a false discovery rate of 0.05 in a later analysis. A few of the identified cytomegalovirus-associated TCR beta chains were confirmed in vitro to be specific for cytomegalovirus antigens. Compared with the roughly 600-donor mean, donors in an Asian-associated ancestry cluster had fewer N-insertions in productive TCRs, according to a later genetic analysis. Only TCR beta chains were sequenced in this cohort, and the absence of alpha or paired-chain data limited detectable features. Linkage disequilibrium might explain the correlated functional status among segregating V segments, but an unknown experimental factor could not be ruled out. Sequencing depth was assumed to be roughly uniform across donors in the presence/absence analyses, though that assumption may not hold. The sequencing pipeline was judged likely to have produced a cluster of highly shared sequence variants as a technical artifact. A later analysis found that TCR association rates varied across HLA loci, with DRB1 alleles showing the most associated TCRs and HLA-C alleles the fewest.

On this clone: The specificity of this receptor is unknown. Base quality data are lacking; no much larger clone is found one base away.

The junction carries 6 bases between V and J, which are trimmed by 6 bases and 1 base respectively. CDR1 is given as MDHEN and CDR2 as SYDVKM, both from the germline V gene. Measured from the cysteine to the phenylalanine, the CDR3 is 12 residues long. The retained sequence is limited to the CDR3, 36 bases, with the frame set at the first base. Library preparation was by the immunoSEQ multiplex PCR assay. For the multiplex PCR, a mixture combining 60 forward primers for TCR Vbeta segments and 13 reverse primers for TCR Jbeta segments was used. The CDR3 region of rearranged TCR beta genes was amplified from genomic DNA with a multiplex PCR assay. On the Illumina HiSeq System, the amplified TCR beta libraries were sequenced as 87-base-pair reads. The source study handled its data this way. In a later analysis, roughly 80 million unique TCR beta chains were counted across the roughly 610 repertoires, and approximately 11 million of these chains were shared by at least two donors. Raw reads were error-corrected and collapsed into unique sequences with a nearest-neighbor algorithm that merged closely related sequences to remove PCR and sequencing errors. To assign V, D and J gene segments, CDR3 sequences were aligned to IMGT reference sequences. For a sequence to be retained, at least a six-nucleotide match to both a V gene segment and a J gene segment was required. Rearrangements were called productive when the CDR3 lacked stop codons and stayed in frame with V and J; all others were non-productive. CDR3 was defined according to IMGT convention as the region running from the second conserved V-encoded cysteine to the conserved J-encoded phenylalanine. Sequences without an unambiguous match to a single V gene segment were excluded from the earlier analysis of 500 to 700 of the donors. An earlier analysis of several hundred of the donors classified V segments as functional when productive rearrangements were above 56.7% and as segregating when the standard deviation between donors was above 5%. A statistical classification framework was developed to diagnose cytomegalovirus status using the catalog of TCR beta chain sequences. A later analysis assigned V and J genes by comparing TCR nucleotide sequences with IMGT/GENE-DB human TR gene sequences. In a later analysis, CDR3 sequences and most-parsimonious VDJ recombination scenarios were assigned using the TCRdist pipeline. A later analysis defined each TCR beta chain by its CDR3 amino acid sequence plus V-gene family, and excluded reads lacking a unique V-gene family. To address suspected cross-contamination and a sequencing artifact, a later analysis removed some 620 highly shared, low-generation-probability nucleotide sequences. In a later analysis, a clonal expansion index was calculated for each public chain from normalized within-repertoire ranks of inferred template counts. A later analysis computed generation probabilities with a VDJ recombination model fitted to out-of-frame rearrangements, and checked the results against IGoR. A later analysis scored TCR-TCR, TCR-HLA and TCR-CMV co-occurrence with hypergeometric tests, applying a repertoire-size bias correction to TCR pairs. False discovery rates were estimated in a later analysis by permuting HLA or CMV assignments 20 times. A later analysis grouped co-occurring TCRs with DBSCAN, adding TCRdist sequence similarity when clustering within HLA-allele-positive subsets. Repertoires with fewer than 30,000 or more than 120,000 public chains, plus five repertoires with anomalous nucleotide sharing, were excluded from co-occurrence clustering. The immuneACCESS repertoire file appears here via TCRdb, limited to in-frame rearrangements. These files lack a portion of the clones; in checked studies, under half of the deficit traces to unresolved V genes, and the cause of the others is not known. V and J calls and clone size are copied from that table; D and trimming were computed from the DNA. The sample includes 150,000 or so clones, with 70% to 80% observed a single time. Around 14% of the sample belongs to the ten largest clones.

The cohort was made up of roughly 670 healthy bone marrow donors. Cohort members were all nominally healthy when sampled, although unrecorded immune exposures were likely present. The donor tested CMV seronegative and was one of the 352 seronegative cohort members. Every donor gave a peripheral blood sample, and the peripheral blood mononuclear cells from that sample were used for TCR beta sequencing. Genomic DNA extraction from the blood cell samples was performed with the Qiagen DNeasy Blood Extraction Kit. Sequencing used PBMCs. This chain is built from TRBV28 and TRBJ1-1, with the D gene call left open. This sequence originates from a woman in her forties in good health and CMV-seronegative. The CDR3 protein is CASSLTNTEAFF. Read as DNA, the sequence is TGTGCCAGCAGCCTAACGAACACTGAAGCTTTCTTT. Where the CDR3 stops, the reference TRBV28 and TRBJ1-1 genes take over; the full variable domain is DVKVTQSSRYLVKRTGEKVFLECVQDMDHENMFWYRQDPGLGLRLIYFSYDVKMKEKGDIPEGYSVSREKKERFSLILESASTNQTSMYLCASSLTNTEAFFGQGTRLTVV.